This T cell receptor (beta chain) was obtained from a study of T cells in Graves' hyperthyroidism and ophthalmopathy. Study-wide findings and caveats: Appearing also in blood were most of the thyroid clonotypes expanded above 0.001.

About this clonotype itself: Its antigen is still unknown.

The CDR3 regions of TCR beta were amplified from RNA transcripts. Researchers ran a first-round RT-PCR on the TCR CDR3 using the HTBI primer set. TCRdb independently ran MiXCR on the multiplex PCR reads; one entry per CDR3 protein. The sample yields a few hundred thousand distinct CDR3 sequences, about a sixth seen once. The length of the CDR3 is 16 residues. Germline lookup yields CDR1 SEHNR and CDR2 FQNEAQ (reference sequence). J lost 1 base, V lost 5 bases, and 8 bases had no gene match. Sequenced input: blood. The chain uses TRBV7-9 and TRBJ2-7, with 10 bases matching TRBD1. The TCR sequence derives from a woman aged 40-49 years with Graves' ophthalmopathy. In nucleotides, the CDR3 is TGTGCCAGCAGCACAATTGGGGACAGGGGTTCCTACGAGCAGTACTTC. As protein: CASSTIGDRGSYEQYF.